This T cell receptor (beta chain) was observed in a study of T cell repertoires in aging, cancer and after chemotherapy. Overall study: Healthy donor repertoires were recorded over several months to years and showed clear clonal overlap.

The template was genomic DNA from peripheral blood, not RNA. Notes on this clonotype: Its target is not known.

Germline V gene data show CDR1 as MNHEY and CDR2 as SVGAGI. Trimming took 4 bases from V and 3 from J, leaving 10 bases between them. The CDR3 runs to 14 residues. Broader study findings: Compared with age-matched healthy donors, untreated hematological or solid cancer patients showed higher blood TCR clonality. Healthy donors lost TCR diversity with age mainly through richness, cancer patients through richness and evenness.

Multiplex touch-down PCR with TRB-A/B primers amplified rearranged V-D-J TRB sequences. TCRdb reprocessed the multiplex PCR reads with MiXCR, giving one entry per CDR3 protein. The table shows around 12,000 distinct CDR3 sequences, with roughly a quarter occurring only once. The sequence was obtained from a human donor in good health. Sequencing was performed on blood. The rearrangement links TRBV6-5 to TRBJ1-5; perhaps TRBD1 as D (6 bases). CDR3 region: CASSSGTPNQPQHF. In nucleotides, the CDR3 is TGTGCCAGCAGTTCTGGGACACCCAATCAGCCCCAGCATTTT.